Each of the 3 T cell receptor beta chains below was sequenced from the same sample in a study of cytomegalovirus exposure and HLA in healthy donors. The PCR ran on 60 Vbeta and 13 Jbeta primers. The data were produced by immunoSEQ multiplex PCR, yet TCRdb's version contains in-frame clones alone and is incomplete. This table holds 180,000 or so clones, roughly 8.7% found once. The sample was PBMCs. These receptors all come from a woman in her twenties or thirties in good health and CMV-seropositive.

This clone was seen more than once but under ten times. The chain has TRBV2 and TRBJ1-6; 7 nucleotides agree with TRBD1. Germline-derived CDR1 and CDR2 are SNHLY and FYNNEI. The CDR3 is 15 amino acids. The V segment lost 6 bases and the J segment 10 bases; nucleotides outside the gene matches: 12. The CDR3 nucleotides read TGTGCCAGCAGGGGCTATACAGGGGTCGGATCACCCCTCCACTTT. It is translated as CASRGYTGVGSPLHF.

This clone showed up just a few times. The J gene is TRBJ1-2, the V gene TRBV19; 8 nucleotides line up with TRBD1. The CDR3 totals 14 residues. Germline V gene lookup returns CDR1 LNHDA and CDR2 SQIVND (reference sequence). With 4 bases clipped from V and 4 bases from J, the junction kept 5 bases outside the gene matches. The chain's CDR3 is CASSTRGRGYGYTF. CDR3 bases: TGTGCCAGTAGTACCAGGGGGCGCGGCTATGGCTACACCTTC.

This clone occurred a few times. The chain links TRBV7-8 to TRBJ1-3, with 7 positions matching TRBD1. From germline, CDR1 is SGHVS and CDR2 FQNEAQ. After removal of 5 bases from V and 4 bases from J, the junction contained 11 bases not matched to a gene. This CDR3 is 16 amino acids long. In nucleotides, the CDR3 is TGTGCCAGCAGCCTCCTCGGACAGGCTACCGGAAACACCATATATTTT. Amino acids: CASSLLGQATGNTIYF.